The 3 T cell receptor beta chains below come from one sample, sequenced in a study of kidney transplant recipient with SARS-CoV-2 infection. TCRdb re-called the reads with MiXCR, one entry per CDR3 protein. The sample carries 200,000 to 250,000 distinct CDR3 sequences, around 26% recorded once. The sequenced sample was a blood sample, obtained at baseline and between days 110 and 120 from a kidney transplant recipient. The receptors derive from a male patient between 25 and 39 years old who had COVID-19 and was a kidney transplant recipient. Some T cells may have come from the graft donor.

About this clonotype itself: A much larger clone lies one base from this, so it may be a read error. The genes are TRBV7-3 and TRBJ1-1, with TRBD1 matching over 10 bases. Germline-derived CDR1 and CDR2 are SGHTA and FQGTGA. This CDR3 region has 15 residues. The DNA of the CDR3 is TGTGCCAGCAGCATGACAGGGGGCGGAGGCACTGAAGCTTCCTTT. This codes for CASSMTGGGGTEASF. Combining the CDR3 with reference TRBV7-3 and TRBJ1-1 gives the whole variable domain GAGVSQTPSNKVTEKGKYVELRCDPISGHTALYWYRQSLGQGPEFLIYFQGTGAADDSGLPNDRFFAVRPEGSVSTLKIQRTERGDSAVYLCASSMTGGGGTEASFGQGTRLTVV.

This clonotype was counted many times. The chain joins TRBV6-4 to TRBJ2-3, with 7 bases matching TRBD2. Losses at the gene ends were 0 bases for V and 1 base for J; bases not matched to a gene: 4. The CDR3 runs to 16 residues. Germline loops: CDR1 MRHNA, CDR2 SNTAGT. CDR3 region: CASSDSAGEGTDTQYF. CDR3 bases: TGTGCCAGCAGTGACTCGGCGGGAGAGGGCACAGATACGCAGTATTTT.

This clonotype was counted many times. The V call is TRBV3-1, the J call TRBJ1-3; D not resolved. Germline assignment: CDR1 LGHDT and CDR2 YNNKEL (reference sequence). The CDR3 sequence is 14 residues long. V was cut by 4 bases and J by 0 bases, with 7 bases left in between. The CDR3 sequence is CASSPLDSGNTIYF. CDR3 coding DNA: TGTGCCAGCAGCCCACTTGACTCTGGAAACACCATATATTTT.